The present TCR beta chain was sequenced within a study of vaccination effects on CD4 cells after COVID-19. The CDR3 covers 15 residues. Trimming removed 2 bases from V and 4 bases from J; junction bases left unmatched: 7. From germline, CDR1 is MNHNS and CDR2 SASEGT. As regards this clone: No antigen is known for it.

ViraFEST expansion of antigen-specific CD4+ T cells with viral peptide pools preceded sequencing. When around 9 days of culture had elapsed, CD4+ T cells were isolated. Their SARS-CoV-2 infection, verified by PCR, occurred between March and December 2020. Sequencing was performed with immunoSEQ multiplex PCR; in TCRdb, only in-frame clones are kept and a portion is missing. The sample holds around 50,000 clones, more than 65% seen once. The rearrangement links TRBV6-1 to TRBJ2-7; 8 bases are a match to TRBD1. The material sequenced was CD4+ T cells from PBMCs cultured with HIV peptides, taken before COVID-19 vaccination. Subset specified: HIV-1 Nef peptide pool negative control/reference culture. This clonotype was sampled from a human donor who had a prior SARS-CoV-2 infection. CDR3 bases: TGTGCCAGCAGTGAATCAGGGGGCGCTTGGTACGAGCAGTACTTC. This translates into CASSESGGAWYEQYF.